Listed below are T cell receptor beta chains from one sample, sequenced in a study of cytomegalovirus exposure and HLA in healthy donors. Assay used: immunoSEQ multiplex PCR; TCRdb lists only in-frame clones, some missing. The sample has about 200,000 clones, about 80% seen once. Sequencing was performed on PBMCs. The receptors derive from a woman aged 25 to 39 in good health and CMV-seronegative. Both conserved end residues are part of each CDR3. The D gene is left open where the match is weak. A row's size may be missing; if present it is once, few, many or a size class.

V gene	clone size	D gene	J gene	CDR3 DNA	CDR3 protein
TRBV7-9	few	-	TRBJ1-5	TGTGCCTCGCAAGGAGTAGCCAATCAGCCCCAGCATTTT	CASQGVANQPQHF
TRBV4-1	few	-	TRBJ2-7	TGCGCCAGCAGCCAACCCAAAGCAGGGAAACGCTACGAGCAGTACTTC	CASSQPKAGKRYEQYF
TRBV21-1	once	-	TRBJ1-1	TGTGCCAGCAGCACCCGGGACAGGGACCTCTCGCCGGAAGCTTTCTTT	CASSTRDRDLSPEAFF
TRBV5-6	-	-	TRBJ1-1	TGTGCCAGCAGCACGACAGTGAACACTGAAGCTTTCTTT	CASSTTVNTEAFF
TRBV29-1	-	TRBD1	TRBJ1-3	TGCAGCGTTGGGTCCAGGGGGCTATCTGGAAACACCATATATTTT	CSVGSRGLSGNTIYF
TRBV10-3	-	TRBD2	TRBJ2-7	TGTGCCATCAGTGAGTCGAGTAGCGGGAGATCCCCCTACGAGCAGTACTTC	CAISESSSGRSPYEQYF
TRBV5-6	-	-	TRBJ2-7	TGTGCCAGCAGCTTTCTCCGTTCCCCCTACGAGCAGTACTTC	CASSFLRSPYEQYF
TRBV5-6	-	-	TRBJ1-5	TGTGCCAGCAGCCTAGGCGTAAGGGGAGGGTATCAGCCCCAGCATTTT	CASSLGVRGGYQPQHF
TRBV7-2	-	-	TRBJ2-5	TGTGCCAGCAGCCCATCCCCGAGCATTCAAGAGACCCAGTACTTC	CASSPSPSIQETQYF
TRBV28	-	-	TRBJ2-2	TGTGCCAGCATTCCCGCTAGTATAGCGAACACCGGGGAGCTGTTTTTT	CASIPASIANTGELFF
TRBV5-1	-	TRBD1	TRBJ1-1	TGCGCCAGCAGCTCACCGGGACAGGGGAACACTGAAGCTTTCTTT	CASSSPGQGNTEAFF
TRBV10-3	-	-	TRBJ1-4	TGTGCCATCAGTGACTCGAAGGCGAGGGTCGTTGAAAAACTGTTTTTT	CAISDSKARVVEKLFF
TRBV27	-	-	TRBJ1-6	TGTGCCAGCAGTGAAATCGGGATGGTGGGCCGAACCTATAATTCACCCCTCCACTTT	CASSEIGMVGRTYNSPLHF
TRBV7-3	-	TRBD1	TRBJ1-6	TGTGCCAGCAGTAACGGACAGGGTGGGATTTCACCCCTCCACTTT	CASSNGQGGISPLHF
TRBV7-2	once	TRBD2	TRBJ2-7	TGTGCCAGCAGCCTACTACGGACTAGCGAGAACTACGAGCAGTACTTC	CASSLLRTSENYEQYF
TRBV2	-	-	TRBJ2-1	TGTGCCGGACTGCCTAGGAGCGGACGGAATGAGCAGTTCTTC	CAGLPRSGRNEQFF
TRBV9	-	-	TRBJ2-3	TGTGCCAGCAGCAACAGACTAGTCGATACGCAGTATTTT	CASSNRLVDTQYF
TRBV5-6	few	-	TRBJ2-1	TGTGCCGGACGGGAGCGAGGGTACAATGAGCAGTTCTTC	CAGRERGYNEQFF
TRBV27	few	-	TRBJ1-1	TGTGCCAGCAGTTTGGCGGCCAGATACACTGAAGCTTTCTTT	CASSLAARYTEAFF
TRBV7-9	-	-	TRBJ1-6	TGTGCCAGCAGCTTATTCGGGGGAAATTCACCCCTCCACTTT	CASSLFGGNSPLHF
TRBV9	-	-	TRBJ1-1	TGTGCCAGCAGCTTGACAGCGCCGAACACTGAAGCTTTCTTT	CASSLTAPNTEAFF
TRBV19	-	-	TRBJ1-5	TGTGCCAGCCAGACTTTAAAGGGCAATCAGCCCCAGCATTTT	CASQTLKGNQPQHF
TRBV2	-	TRBD1	TRBJ2-7	TGTGCCAGCAGTGCCTCGGGACAGTTCTCCTACGAGCAGTACTTC	CASSASGQFSYEQYF
TRBV5-5	-	-	TRBJ1-2	TGTGCCAGCAGCTTGGGGGCCTATGGCTACACCTTC	CASSLGAYGYTF
TRBV7-9	few	-	TRBJ2-5	TGTTCCAGCAGCTTGAGACAAGAGACCCAGTACTTC	CSSSLRQETQYF
TRBV7-9	once	-	TRBJ1-2	TGTGCCAGCAGCACCCCAGGGGTCTATGGCTACACCTTC	CASSTPGVYGYTF
TRBV7-2	-	-	TRBJ1-3	TGTGCCAGCAGCCTCCACCCCAGGGCTGGAAACACCATATATTTT	CASSLHPRAGNTIYF
TRBV9	-	-	TRBJ1-2	TGTGCCAGCAGCGTAGAGGGGGTCTATGGCTACACCTTC	CASSVEGVYGYTF
TRBV7-6	-	TRBD2	TRBJ2-1	TGTGCCAGCACCGTAGCGGGAGGGCCAAACAATGAGCAGTTCTTC	CASTVAGGPNNEQFF